Listed below are T cell receptor beta chains from one sample, sequenced in a study of regulatory T cells in long-lasting Graves disease. Via MiXCR, TCRdb re-called the multiplex PCR reads, giving one row per CDR3 protein. The top ten hold 14% of the sample, which has about 430,000 distinct CDR3 sequences, under 25% seen once. The sample consisted of peripheral blood mononuclear cells (PBMCs), taken when the disease was refractory, from a patient treated with antithyroid drugs. These receptors all come from a female donor with Graves disease. Each CDR3 is given with its conserved first and last residue. The D gene is left open where the match is weak. The size field is filled for only some rows; it gives once, few, many or a size class.

TRBJ1-4 | many | TRBV2 | . | TGTGCCAGCAGAGAGGGGAACAGCGGGGAAAAACTGTTTTTT | CASREGNSGEKLFF
TRBJ2-7 | . | TRBV9 | . | TGTGCCAGCAGCGCCCGAGGGGATCCCTACGAGCAGTACTTC | CASSARGDPYEQYF
TRBJ2-6 | many | TRBV27 | TRBD1 | TGTGCCAGCAGTGTCACAGGGGGCGCTGGGGCCAACGTCCTGACTTTC | CASSVTGGAGANVLTF
TRBJ2-7 | many | TRBV15 | . | TGTGCCACCAGCAGGTATCCCCTCTGGGCGGGAACTTCCTACGAGCAGTACTTC | CATSRYPLWAGTSYEQYF
TRBJ1-4 | . | TRBV14 | . | TGTGCCAGCAGCCAAGATCGGGCTGCTAATAATGAAAAACTGTTTTTT | CASSQDRAANNEKLFF
TRBJ1-2 | . | TRBV6-2/TRBV6-3 | TRBD1 | TGTGCCAGCAGTTCCGGGGACAGGGACCCCTATGGCTACACCTTC | CASSSGDRDPYGYTF
TRBJ1-1 | many | TRBV10-3 | . | TGTGCCATCAGTGATTCGGGGAGACACACTGAAGCTTTCTTT | CAISDSGRHTEAFF
TRBJ2-7 | few | TRBV5-1 | TRBD1 | TGCGCCAGCAGCTTGTCGACAGGGAACGAGCAGTACTTC | CASSLSTGNEQYF
TRBJ2-3 | few | TRBV6-6 | . | TGTGCCAGCAGTTACTCGACTCAGGGAGTAGATACGCAGTATTTT | CASSYSTQGVDTQYF
TRBJ1-1 | . | TRBV27 | . | TGTGCCAGCAGCCAAAACAGGGCATTGGTGAACACTGAAGCTTTCTTT | CASSQNRALVNTEAFF
TRBJ2-7 | few | TRBV5-1 | . | TGCGCCAGCGCCCGCTTGTACGGCAACGAGCAGTACTTC | CASARLYGNEQYF
TRBJ1-5 | many | TRBV27 | . | TGTGCCAGCAGCCCTCCGGACGGATTCAATCAGCCCCAGCATTTT | CASSPPDGFNQPQHF
TRBJ1-1 | few | TRBV19 | TRBD1 | TGTGCCAGTAGTCCAGGACAGGGTACGGCTTTCTTT | CASSPGQGTAFF
TRBJ1-3 | . | TRBV6-1 | . | TGTGCCAGCAGTCCCGGTCTTAGCTCTGGAAACACCATATATTTT | CASSPGLSSGNTIYF
TRBJ2-5 | . | TRBV28 | . | TGTGCCAGCAGTTTAGTTGGGACGCTCCAAGAGACCCAGTACTTC | CASSLVGTLQETQYF
TRBJ2-7 | many | TRBV7-2 | . | TGTGCCAGCAGCTTAGGGGTTACCGTCGAGCAGTACTTC | CASSLGVTVEQYF
TRBJ2-5 | many | TRBV7-9 | . | TGTGCCAGCAGTTTTTCGGCCAGGCAGGTGGTATATACGGAGACCCAGTACTTC | CASSFSARQVVYTETQYF
TRBJ1-6 | few | TRBV4-1 | TRBD1 | TGCGCCAGCAGCCATGGCCCAGGGGGCCGTAATTCACCCCTCCACTTT | CASSHGPGGRNSPLHF
TRBJ2-5 | many | TRBV28 | TRBD2 | TGTGCCAGCAGTTTAGGCCCTAGCGGGGGTAGCGGGACCCAGTACTTC | CASSLGPSGGSGTQYF
TRBJ2-1 | . | TRBV5-1 | TRBD2 | TGCGCCAGCAGCTTGGAACGGGAGGTGGCCTACAATGAGCAGTTCTTC | CASSLEREVAYNEQFF
TRBJ2-7 | many | TRBV20-1 | TRBD2 | TGCAGTGCTCGACTAGCGGGCACCTACGAGCAGTACTTC | CSARLAGTYEQYF
TRBJ2-5 | . | TRBV5-1 | TRBD1 | TGCGCCAGCAGCATGGCCGGGACAGGGGAAGAGACCCAGTACTTC | CASSMAGTGEETQYF
TRBJ1-2 | many | TRBV30 | TRBD1 | TGTGCCTGGAGTGGATCACAGGGGTTGTGGGGCTACACCTTC | CAWSGSQGLWGYTF
TRBJ2-5 | . | TRBV28 | TRBD2 | TGTGCCAGCAGTCCGGGACTAGCGGCCACCATGGGGGGAGAGACCCAGTACTTC | CASSPGLAATMGGETQYF
TRBJ1-5 | many | TRBV6-5 | TRBD1 | TGTGCCAGCAGTTACTTGGACAGGGAATACCAGCCCCAGCATTTT | CASSYLDREYQPQHF
TRBJ2-6 | few | TRBV6-5 | TRBD2 | TGTGCCAGCAGTTACCAACCTGGCGGGAGGGCTGGGGCCAACGTCCTGACTTTC | CASSYQPGGRAGANVLTF
TRBJ2-7 | . | TRBV11-2 | TRBD2 | TGTGCCAGCAGCTCGTTAGCGGGATTCTACGAGCAGTACTTC | CASSSLAGFYEQYF
TRBJ2-7 | few | TRBV18 | . | TGTGCCAGCTCACGTTTGGGGATTTCCTACGAGCAGTACTTC | CASSRLGISYEQYF
TRBJ1-1 | . | TRBV15 | . | TGTGCCACCAGCAGAGATATGAGTTATGGCGGGGAGAAAGGGGGTTTGAGCACTGAAGCTTTCTTT | CATSRDMSYGGEKGGLSTEAFF
TRBJ2-3 | . | TRBV15 | . | TGTGCCACCAGCAGAGATGGGGGAGCGGGCACAGATATGCAGTATTTT | CATSRDGGAGTDMQYF
TRBJ2-5 | few | TRBV10-3 | . | TGTGCCATCAGTGCCGGGGCAAGACAAGAGACCCAGTACTTC | CAISAGARQETQYF
TRBJ2-7 | many | TRBV28 | . | TGTGCCAGCAGTTTACAGGGGTCCCCCTACGAGCAGTACTTC | CASSLQGSPYEQYF
TRBJ2-7 | . | TRBV7-9 | . | TGTGCCAGCAGTGAACCGGGACTCCTTACCTACGAGCAGTACTTC | CASSEPGLLTYEQYF
TRBJ1-4 | . | TRBV28 | . | TGTGCCAGCAGCCCGAAGGGGGAAAAACTGTTTTTT | CASSPKGEKLFF
TRBJ1-4 | many | TRBV6-1 | . | TGTGCCAGCAAGACACAAAATGAAAAACTGTTTTTT | CASKTQNEKLFF
TRBJ2-7 | . | TRBV11-1 | . | TGTGCCAGCACGAGGGGTTTAAGCTACGAGCAGTACTTC | CASTRGLSYEQYF
TRBJ1-2 | few | TRBV9 | . | TGTGCCAGCAGCACCGGCAGGGGCGATGGCTACACCTTC | CASSTGRGDGYTF
TRBJ2-2 | many | TRBV12-3/TRBV12-4 | . | TGTGCCAGCAGTTTGACCACAGCGGATCGGGAGCTGTTTTTT | CASSLTTADRELFF
TRBJ2-1 | . | TRBV12-5 | . | TGTGCTAGTGGTTTGAGCGGAGGCCCTCCCGAGGATGAGCAGTTCTTC | CASGLSGGPPEDEQFF
TRBJ1-6 | many | TRBV2 | TRBD1 | TGTGCCAGCAAAGTCCTGGACAGGGAAAGGACACCCCTCCACTTT | CASKVLDRERTPLHF
TRBJ2-7 | . | TRBV11-2 | . | TGTGCCAGCAGCTTGCCGGGAGCTACCGAGCAGTACTTC | CASSLPGATEQYF
TRBJ2-7 | many | TRBV12-3/TRBV12-4 | . | TGTGCCAGCAGTTTCCAGGGCGCCTTCTACGAGCAGTACTTC | CASSFQGAFYEQYF